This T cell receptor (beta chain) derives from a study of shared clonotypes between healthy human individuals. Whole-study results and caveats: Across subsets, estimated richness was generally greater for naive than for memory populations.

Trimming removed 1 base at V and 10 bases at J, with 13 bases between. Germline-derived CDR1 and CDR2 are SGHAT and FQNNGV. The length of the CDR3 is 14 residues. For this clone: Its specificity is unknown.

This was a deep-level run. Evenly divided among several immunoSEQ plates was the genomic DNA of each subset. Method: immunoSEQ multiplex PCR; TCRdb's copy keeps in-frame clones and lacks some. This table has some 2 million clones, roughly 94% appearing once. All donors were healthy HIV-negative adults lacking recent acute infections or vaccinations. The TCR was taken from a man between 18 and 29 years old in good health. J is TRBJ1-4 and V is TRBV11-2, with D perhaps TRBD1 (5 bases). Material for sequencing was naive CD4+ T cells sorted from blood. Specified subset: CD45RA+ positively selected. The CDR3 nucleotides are TGTGCCAGCAGCTTAGTAAATCGGGGGGGAAAACTGTTTTTT. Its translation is CASSLVNRGGKLFF.